These T cell receptor beta chains were read from a single sample in a study of blood T cells in healthy people across ages. TCRdb independently ran MiXCR on the 5' RACE reads; one entry per CDR3 protein. The data hold about a million distinct CDR3 sequences, with 51% observed a single time. Sequencing was performed on blood. These receptors all stem from a woman aged 55-69 years in good health. Both conserved end residues are part of each CDR3. The D gene is left open where the match is weak. Only part of the rows carry a size: once, few, many, or a class if the clone is expanded.

J,size,V,D,DNA,CDR3
TRBJ2-6,-,TRBV3-1,TRBD1,TGTGCCAGCTCCCGGGACAGGACCCTCTCTGGGGCCAACGTCCTGACTTTC,CASSRDRTLSGANVLTF
TRBJ2-6,-,TRBV6-5,-,TGTGCCAGCAGTTACACGCCTGGGGCCAACGTCCTGACTTTC,CASSYTPGANVLTF
TRBJ2-6,-,TRBV30,-,TGTGCCTGGAGGGGTTCTGGGGCCAACGTCCTGACTTTC,CAWRGSGANVLTF
TRBJ1-5,once,TRBV7-2,-,TGTGCCGGCAGCCAAGGGCCAGGACAGCCCCAGCATTTT,CAGSQGPGQPQHF
TRBJ2-7,few,TRBV30,-,TGTGCCTGGAATCCCGGTATCTACGAGCAGTACTTC,CAWNPGIYEQYF
TRBJ2-7,-,TRBV3-1,-,TGTGCCAGCAGCCACGACGGAGGGCCCTACGAGCAGTACTTC,CASSHDGGPYEQYF
TRBJ2-1,-,TRBV7-8,TRBD2,TGTGCCAGCAGCTTATTCGGTACTAGCGGCAATGAGCAGTTCTTC,CASSLFGTSGNEQFF
TRBJ2-1,-,TRBV7-2,TRBD1,TGTGCCAGCAGCGCCCCCGGGACAGGAAAAGGGTACAATGAGCAGTTCTTC,CASSAPGTGKGYNEQFF
TRBJ2-3,-,TRBV6-6,TRBD2,TGTGCCAGCTTACTAGCGGGAGATACGCAGTATTTT,CASLLAGDTQYF
TRBJ2-5,-,TRBV3-1,TRBD2,TGTGCCTGCAGCCAAGACGCGGGGGTAGAGACCCAGTACTTC,CACSQDAGVETQYF
TRBJ1-1,once,TRBV5-5,-,TGTGCCAGCAGCTTGGAAAGACCAGCTCGTTCGGTGGCTTTCTTT,CASSLERPARSVAFF
TRBJ2-3,-,TRBV4-2,TRBD2,TGTGCCAGCAGCCAAGTCGCTATAGCGGGAGGGCCCGCGTATACGCAGTATTTT,CASSQVAIAGGPAYTQYF
TRBJ1-2,-,TRBV7-9,-,TGTGCCAGCAGCCGCCTGCTTGCAGAACCTAACTATGGCTACACCTTC,CASSRLLAEPNYGYTF
TRBJ2-7,-,TRBV27,-,TGTGCCAGCAGTTCCCTCGCAGGGATAACGATCGACGAGCAGTACTTC,CASSSLAGITIDEQYF
TRBJ2-3,-,TRBV7-9,-,TGTGCCAGCAGCCCTTCGGAGGCAGATACGCAGTATTTT,CASSPSEADTQYF
TRBJ2-1,few,TRBV4-1,-,TGCGCCAGCAGCCATTACGACGCCCCCGGCAGTGAGCAGTTCTTC,CASSHYDAPGSEQFF
TRBJ2-3,-,TRBV24-1,-,TGTGCCACCAGTGCCCGGGGGACAAGTACAGATACGCAGTATTTT,CATSARGTSTDTQYF
TRBJ2-4,-,TRBV18,-,TGTGCCAGCTCACTTGCTGTTCAAATGGGGTGGAACATTCAGTACTTC,CASSLAVQMGWNIQYF
TRBJ1-4,-,TRBV20-1,TRBD1,TGCAGTGCTAGAGATCAGGGGGTGACTAATGAAAAACTGTTTTTT,CSARDQGVTNEKLFF
TRBJ2-3,-,TRBV7-2,TRBD2,TGTGCCAGCAGCTTACGTCCCGGGACTAGCGGGAGTAGGGGTACGCAGTATTTT,CASSLRPGTSGSRGTQYF
TRBJ2-3,-,TRBV5-1,-,TGCGCCAGCAGCTTGGAGGATCGACGCACAGATACGCAGTATTTT,CASSLEDRRTDTQYF
TRBJ2-1,few,TRBV3-1,-,TGTGCCAGCAGCCAAGATCGAGGTGAGCAGTTCTTC,CASSQDRGEQFF
TRBJ2-7,-,TRBV7-9,TRBD1,TGTGCCAGCAGCGCCCGGACAGGGGGTTCCTACGAGCAGTACTTC,CASSARTGGSYEQYF
TRBJ2-7,-,TRBV10-3,TRBD2,TGTGCCATCAGTGAGGTACTAGCGGAAATCTACGAGCAGTACTTC,CAISEVLAEIYEQYF
TRBJ1-5,-,TRBV6-2/TRBV6-3,TRBD1,TGTGCCACCAGACCTGAAGCCGGGACAGGGTATACAGGCAGTTCGGGTAGCAATCAGCCCCAGCATTTT,CATRPEAGTGYTGSSGSNQPQHF
TRBJ2-5,-,TRBV28,-,TGTGCCAGCAGTTTATCGGGGCTTAGAGACGAGCACTACTTC,CASSLSGLRDEHYF
TRBJ2-1,-,TRBV24-1,TRBD1,TGTGCCACCAGTGCAGGGACAGGGGGTGAAAATGAGCAGTTCTTC,CATSAGTGGENEQFF
TRBJ1-4,few,TRBV7-2,-,TGTGCCAGCAGCCCCCGTCCCGCAACTAATGAAAAACTGTTTTTT,CASSPRPATNEKLFF
TRBJ1-6,-,TRBV20-1,-,TGCAGTGCTAGAAGGTCGGACAGCGGCACACCCCTCCACTTT,CSARRSDSGTPLHF
TRBJ2-1,once,TRBV20-1,-,TGCAGTGCTATCCCTAGCGTCTACAGTGAGCAGTTCTTC,CSAIPSVYSEQFF
TRBJ2-7,few,TRBV5-1,-,TGCGCCAGCAGCTTGGGACAGAGGAACGAGCAGTACTTC,CASSLGQRNEQYF
TRBJ2-1,-,TRBV7-2,TRBD2,TGTGCCAGCAGAAGTAGCGGGAGAGCGGGCAATGAGCAGTTCTTC,CASRSSGRAGNEQFF
TRBJ1-2,few,TRBV29-1,-,TGCAGCGTAGCCTCCTCCGGGACATTCTGGGGCTACACCTTC,CSVASSGTFWGYTF
TRBJ1-2,-,TRBV29-1,TRBD1,TGCAGCGTTCTCCGGGACAGGACCTATGGCTACACCTTC,CSVLRDRTYGYTF
TRBJ2-7,-,TRBV9,-,TGTGCCAGCAGCGTAAACGACTGGAGAAGCTCCTACGAGCAGTACTTC,CASSVNDWRSSYEQYF
TRBJ1-4,few,TRBV6-5,-,TGTGCCAGCAGGGGACCGAGAGAAAAACTGTTTTTT,CASRGPREKLFF
TRBJ2-6,few,TRBV4-1,TRBD2,TGCGCCAGCAGCCAACCTAGGACTAGCGGGAAGTATTCTGGGGCCAACGTCCTGACTTTC,CASSQPRTSGKYSGANVLTF
TRBJ1-1,-,TRBV20-1,-,TGCAGTGCTAGAGACATAAAGCTGCAGGCGAGCACTGAAGCTTTCTTT,CSARDIKLQASTEAFF
TRBJ2-7,few,TRBV7-2,-,TGTGTCAGCGCAGTCGGGGGCGGGAGAGGATACGAGCAGTACTTC,CVSAVGGGRGYEQYF
TRBJ1-2,-,TRBV24-1,-,TGTGCCACCAGTGATAGACAGACGAGTGGCTACACCTTC,CATSDRQTSGYTF
TRBJ2-7,few,TRBV11-3,TRBD2,TGTGCCAGCAGCTTAGATTTTTTGGGGACTACCTACGAGCAGTACTTC,CASSLDFLGTTYEQYF
TRBJ2-7,-,TRBV3-1,-,TGTGCCAGCAGCCTCCTAGTTGGGGCTTCCGAGCAGTACTTC,CASSLLVGASEQYF
TRBJ2-4,few,TRBV4-1,-,TGCGCCAGCAGCCAACCTATTGGGGAGAGAGCCAAAAACATTCAGTACTTC,CASSQPIGERAKNIQYF
TRBJ2-7,once,TRBV7-9,TRBD2,TGTGCCAGCAGCGAGACCCTGGGACTAGCGGGAAAATACGAGCAGTACTTC,CASSETLGLAGKYEQYF
TRBJ2-5,-,TRBV11-2,-,TGTGCCAGCAGTTATATCGGCAGCCAACCGGAGGAGACCCAGTACTTC,CASSYIGSQPEETQYF
TRBJ1-2,-,TRBV5-1,-,TGCGCCAGCAGCCAGGCCGGGACCTCCTCCGGTGGCTACACCTTC,CASSQAGTSSGGYTF
TRBJ1-5,-,TRBV20-1,-,TGCAGTGCTAGCTCGGAGGCGGACAATCAGCCCCAGCATTTT,CSASSEADNQPQHF
TRBJ2-1,-,TRBV12-3/TRBV12-4,-,TGTGCCAGCAGGGGACTGACCTACAATGAGCAGTTCTTC,CASRGLTYNEQFF
TRBJ2-5,-,TRBV5-1,TRBD2,TGCGCCAGCAGAGACCGCGGACGAGCGGGACCAGAGACCCAGTACTTC,CASRDRGRAGPETQYF
TRBJ2-1,-,TRBV20-1,-,TGCAGTGCTAGTGACTTCCTCGGGAATAACAATGAGCAGTTCTTC,CSASDFLGNNNEQFF
TRBJ2-1,-,TRBV28,TRBD1,TGTGCCAGCAGCGCTAAGGGGACAGTGACAAATGAGCAGTTCTTC,CASSAKGTVTNEQFF
TRBJ1-2,-,TRBV12-3/TRBV12-4,-,TGTGCCAGCAGGACTGCAGCGAGGGGCTATGGCTACACCTTC,CASRTAARGYGYTF